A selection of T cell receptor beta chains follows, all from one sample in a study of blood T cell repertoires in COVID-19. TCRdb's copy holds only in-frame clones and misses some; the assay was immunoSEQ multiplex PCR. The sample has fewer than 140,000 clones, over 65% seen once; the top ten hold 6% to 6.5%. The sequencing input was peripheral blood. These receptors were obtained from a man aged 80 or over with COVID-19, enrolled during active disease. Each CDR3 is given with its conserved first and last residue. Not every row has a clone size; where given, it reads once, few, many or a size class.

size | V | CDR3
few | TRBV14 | CASSPTSGSSYNEQFF
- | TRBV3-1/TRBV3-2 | CASSQDLVNTEAFF
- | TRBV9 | CASSVRTGPNYGYTF
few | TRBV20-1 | CSARSDRIPYF
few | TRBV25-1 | CASSDLRLAGGAETQYF
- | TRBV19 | CASSLWTSPDNEQFF
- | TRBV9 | CASSGQGENSPLHF
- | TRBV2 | CASSWSVAGGNEQFF
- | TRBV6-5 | CASSYGTGVGEQYF
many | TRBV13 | CASSPGQGLYNEQFF
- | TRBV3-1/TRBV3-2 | CASSQEGRGTSGRITGELFF
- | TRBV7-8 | CASSLGDRGHYEQYF
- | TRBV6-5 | CASSYSGGYGYTF
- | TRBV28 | CASSSTARRYGYTF
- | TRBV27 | CASSPYAGQNYEQYF
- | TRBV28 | CASSPGDRGYGYTF
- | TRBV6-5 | CASRVQGGLEAFF
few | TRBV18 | CASSPGGNAGGPLHF
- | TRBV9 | CASSYGTSKETQYF
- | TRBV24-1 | CATSDLFGEQFF
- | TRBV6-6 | CASRDRDRLYEQYF
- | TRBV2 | CALVGGKVGNTEAFF
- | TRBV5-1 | CASSFRSGRFPYEQYF
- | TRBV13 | CASSLRSFGAGEQYF
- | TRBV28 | CASSPGQVEDTQYF
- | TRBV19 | CASSSTGAGGSPLHF
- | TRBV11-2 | CASSPDSSNYGYTF
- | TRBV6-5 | CASSFDLNSYNEQFF
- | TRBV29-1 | CSVDPLGLAGEQFF
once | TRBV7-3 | CASSLGLAGAGGDEQFF
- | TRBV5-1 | CASSLYLPGTGGTDTQYF
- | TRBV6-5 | CASSYQGTGGRNGYTF
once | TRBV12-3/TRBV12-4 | CASGKGTTEQYF
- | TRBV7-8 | CASSAYGTGDAYGYTF
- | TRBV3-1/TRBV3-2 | CASSQDASGGRDTEAFF
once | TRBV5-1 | CASSPQGMVGEQYF
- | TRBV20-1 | CSASRGYTF
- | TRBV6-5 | CASSYESSYNEQFF
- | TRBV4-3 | CASSLSYWTSNEQYF
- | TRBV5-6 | CASSPLSNYGYTF
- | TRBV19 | CASSIDRETSQFF
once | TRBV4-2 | CASSQATVGTGELFF
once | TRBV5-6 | CASSTLGQGDEKLFF
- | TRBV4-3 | CASSHDDSSSYNEQFF
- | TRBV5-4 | CASSQEGGDSYNEQFF
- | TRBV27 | CASSFSIRGSGSYNEQFF
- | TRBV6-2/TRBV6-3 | CASSYSTSSLYEQYF
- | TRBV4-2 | CASSLGGRAVDEQFF